A selection of T cell receptor beta chains follows, all from one sample in a study of shared clonotypes between healthy human individuals. Assay used: immunoSEQ multiplex PCR; TCRdb lists only in-frame clones, some missing. Of some 2.3 million clones listed, approximately 95% were seen once; the top ten hold under 0.45%. Material: naive CD4+ T cells from PBMCs. The receptors originated from a man in his late teens or twenties in good health. Some clones in this sample may be carry-over from other donors' samples. Each CDR3 is given with its conserved first and last residue. D genes are given only for firm matches.

v_gene	d_gene	j_gene	CDR3aa	CDR3nt
TRBV14	.	TRBJ2-7	CASSQGRAEQYF	TGTGCCAGCAGCCAAGGCAGGGCCGAGCAGTACTTC
TRBV18	.	TRBJ2-1	CASSSELSSQQFF	TGTGCCAGCTCATCAGAACTTAGTAGTCAGCAGTTCTTC
TRBV2	.	TRBJ1-5	CASSAARLLNQPQHF	TGTGCCAGCAGTGCAGCCCGGTTGCTCAATCAGCCCCAGCATTTT
TRBV6-5	.	TRBJ1-3	CASSYSRGNTIYF	TGTGCCAGCAGTTACTCGCGGGGAAACACCATATATTTT
TRBV5-1	.	TRBJ2-7	CASRRTTSSYEQYF	TGCGCCAGCAGGCGAACGACTAGCTCCTACGAGCAGTACTTC
TRBV5-1	.	TRBJ1-5	CASSSSGSDQPQHF	TGCGCCAGCAGCTCGTCGGGGAGCGATCAGCCCCAGCATTTT
TRBV28	.	TRBJ1-4	CASGGTLNEKLFF	TGTGCCAGCGGCGGGACCCTTAATGAAAAACTGTTTTTT
TRBV18	TRBD2	TRBJ2-1	CASSPTSGRYVQGEQFF	TGTGCCAGCTCACCAACTAGCGGGAGATACGTACAGGGTGAGCAGTTCTTC
TRBV2	TRBD2	TRBJ2-1	CASSFTGTSGPYYNEQFF	TGTGCCAGCAGTTTTACCGGGACTAGCGGGCCCTACTACAATGAGCAGTTCTTC
TRBV28	.	TRBJ2-2	CASSRLDTGELFF	TGTGCCAGCAGCAGACTGGACACCGGGGAGCTGTTTTTT
TRBV4-2	TRBD2	TRBJ2-7	CASSPPLQASGTYEQYF	TGTGCCAGCAGCCCCCCGCTGCAGGCTAGCGGGACCTACGAGCAGTACTTC
TRBV7-2	.	TRBJ1-1	CASSFQGRYTEAFF	TGTGCCAGCAGCTTCCAGGGGCGGTACACTGAAGCTTTCTTT